This T cell receptor (beta chain) appears in the sequencing data of a study of shared clonotypes between healthy human individuals. For the study at large: The people who gave samples were two women and a few men aged 18 to 49.

Source study methods: Quality scores were absent from the junction-only immunoSEQ sequences, so filtering differed. Sequencing used immunoSEQ multiplex PCR; TCRdb keeps in-frame clones, though not all of them. The D gene and trimming were derived from the DNA, and the V and J assignments and clone size from that table. In the table there are hundreds of thousands of clones, roughly 72% of which are singletons. This clone came up once. CDR3 length equals 14 residues. Germline V gives CDR1 SGHRS, CDR2 YFSETQ. V was clipped by 6 bases and J by 1 base, with 12 bases between them. The TCR comes from a woman in her thirties or forties in good health. Some clones in this sample may be carry-over from other donors' samples. The chain employs TRBV5-1 and TRBJ2-3; D gene unclear. Specimen: PBMCs. The CDR3 sequence is CASTPQVGTDTQYF. In nucleotides, the CDR3 is TGCGCCAGCACCCCGCAGGTGGGCACAGATACGCAGTATTTT.